The 21 T cell receptor beta chains reported below all come from one sample, sequenced in a study of blood T cell repertoires in COVID-19. Sequencing was performed with immunoSEQ multiplex PCR; in TCRdb, only in-frame clones are kept and a portion is missing. The profile shows roughly 350,000 clones, approximately 89% of them singletons. Sequenced: peripheral blood. The receptors stem from a young woman who had recovered from COVID-19.

This rearrangement joins TRBV18 to TRBJ1-2, with D possibly being TRBD1 (5 bases). This CDR3 has 15 residues. The germline V gene has CDR1 KGHSH and CDR2 LQKENI. V gave up 3 bases and J gave up 6 bases, with 17 bases separating them. Here the CDR3 reads CASSPRQDSDNGYTF. The DNA of the CDR3 is TGTGCCAGCTCACCCCGACAAGACAGTGACAATGGCTACACCTTC.

This clone was observed once. The CDR3 loop is CATSRDSGGTDTQYF. The CDR3 bases are TGTGCCACCAGCAGAGATAGCGGGGGCACAGATACGCAGTATTTT. J is TRBJ2-3 and V is TRBV15, with TRBD2 matching 8 bases. Germline CDR1 and CDR2: LNHNV and YYDKDF (reference sequence). The J segment lost 1 base and the V segment lost 0 bases, leaving 0 bases of the junction unmatched. CDR3 length equals 15 residues.

V and J are TRBV9 and TRBJ1-1; weak D call: TRBD1 (5 bases). Germline assignment: CDR1 SGDLS and CDR2 YYNGEE. The CDR3 is 15 amino acids. V was shortened by 0 bases and J by 0 bases, with 9 bases between the two germline ends. CDR3 region: CASSVGKGMNTEAFF. The CDR3 DNA reads as TGTGCCAGCAGCGTAGGAAAGGGGATGAACACTGAAGCTTTCTTT. Complete variable domain (other parts from reference TRBV9 and TRBJ1-1): DSGVTQTPKHLITATGQRVTLRCSPRSGDLSVYWYQQSLDQGLQFLIQYYNGEERAKGNILERFSAQQFPDLHSELNLSSLELGDSALYFCASSVGKGMNTEAFFGQGTRLTVV.

V and J are TRBV4-3 and TRBJ2-1; 9 nucleotides agree with TRBD2. Germline V gives CDR1 LGHNA, CDR2 YSLEER. The CDR3 contains 17 residues. J gave up 6 bases and V 0 bases, and 9 bases lay outside the gene matches. CDR3 sequence: CASSQERGASGANEQFF. The CDR3, as DNA: TGCGCCAGCAGCCAAGAAAGGGGGGCTAGCGGGGCCAATGAGCAGTTCTTC.

This clone came up a few times. The rearrangement links TRBV2 to TRBJ1-1; D may be TRBD1 (5 bases). Per the germline V gene, CDR1 is SNHLY and CDR2 is FYNNEI. Trimming stripped 7 bases from V and 4 bases from J, with 19 bases between. CDR3 length equals 15 residues. CDR3 protein: CASTIERGMGTEAFF. Written as DNA, the CDR3 is TGTGCCAGCACCATCGAACGGGGGATGGGCACTGAAGCTTTCTTT.

In this sample, this clone turned up a few times. The sample has other DNA sequences that encode this CDR3 too. The rearrangement uses TRBV24-1 and TRBJ1-2, with D perhaps matching TRBD1 (6 bases). The length of the CDR3 is 14 residues. Looked up from germline, CDR1 is KGHDR and CDR2 is SFDVKD. V was cut by 4 bases and J by 4 bases, with 12 bases left in between. In DNA form, the CDR3 reads TGTGCCACCAGTGACCCAACAGGGAGCTATGGCTACACCTTC. It codes for CATSDPTGSYGYTF.

This clone was seen only a few times. V is TRBV6-2 or TRBV6-3 and J is TRBJ2-3, with TRBD2 identical over 9 bases. From germline, CDR1 is MNHEY and CDR2 SVGEGT. There are 12 residues in the CDR3. V was pared by 4 bases and J by 11 bases, with 4 bases of the junction left unmatched. CDR3 sequence (DNA): TGTGCCAGCAGTTTCGGGACTAGCAAGCAGTATTTT. Amino acids: CASSFGTSKQYF.

The rearrangement joins TRBV6-5 to TRBJ2-3; TRBD2 matches at 12 bases. The CDR3 spans 15 residues. V dropped 8 bases and J dropped 5; count of bases not matched to a gene: 8. Germline V gene data show CDR1 as MNHEY and CDR2 as SVGAGI. DNA for the CDR3: TGTGCCAGCCAAGTGGGGGGACTAGCGGGAGATACGCAGTATTTT. Its protein product is CASQVGGLAGDTQYF.

The chain joins TRBV12-3 or TRBV12-4 to TRBJ1-2, with TRBD1 identical over 10 bases. Trimming removed 3 bases from V and 8 bases from J; junction bases left unmatched: 3. This CDR3 has 13 residues. CDR3 nucleotides: TGTGCCAGCAGTTTGGGACAGGGGCACGGCTACACCTTC. It translates to CASSLGQGHGYTF.

This chain joins TRBV5-1 and TRBJ2-1, with TRBD1 identical over 7 bases. The CDR3 has 15 residues. Germline V gives CDR1 SGHRS, CDR2 YFSETQ. After removal of 4 bases from V and 0 bases from J, the junction contained 4 bases not matched to a gene. CDR3 in amino acids: CASSTGQSSYNEQFF. As DNA, the CDR3 is TGCGCCAGCAGCACGGGACAGAGCTCCTACAATGAGCAGTTCTTC.

This clone was observed once. The rearrangement uses TRBV27 and TRBJ1-5; maybe TRBD1 (6 bases). V was trimmed by 4 bases and J by 2 bases, leaving 15 bases between them. The CDR3 is 16 residues long. The germline V gene has CDR1 MNHEY and CDR2 SMNVEV (reference sequence). The DNA for the CDR3 is TGTGCCAGCAGTTCCTACAGGGAAGGAGGCAATCAGCCCCAGCATTTT. Amino acids: CASSSYREGGNQPQHF.

This clone was observed a single time. The rearrangement links TRBV19 to TRBJ2-2; possible D gene TRBD2, 5 bases. Germline V gene lookup returns CDR1 LNHDA and CDR2 SQIVND (reference sequence). Trimming shortened V by 1 base and J by 6 bases, and 27 bases separated the two germline ends. This CDR3 spans 20 amino acids. DNA for the CDR3: TGTGCCAGTAGTATAGTGGGGTTCCGGCGGGCCCAATTAATCCCCGGGGAGCTGTTTTTT. Its translation: CASSIVGFRRAQLIPGELFF.

This sequence joins TRBV20-1 and TRBJ2-3; no clear D. V was trimmed by 7 bases and J by 6 bases, leaving 11 bases between them. The V gene's germline CDR1 is DFQATT and CDR2 SNEGSKA (reference sequence). This CDR3 has 11 residues. The CDR3 DNA follows: TGCAGTGGTAATAGAGAGGATACGCAGTATTTT. Encoded protein: CSGNREDTQYF.

V usage is TRBV19 and J usage is TRBJ2-3; D perhaps matches TRBD2 (5 bases). This CDR3 has 18 amino acids. CDR1 and CDR2 (germline): LNHDA, SQIVND (reference sequence). The V gene lost 3 bases and the J gene lost 0 bases, with 19 bases spanning the gap. The CDR3 DNA reads TGTGCCAGTAGTATGGACTGGGGTGGCGGAACTAGCACAGATACGCAGTATTTT. It translates to CASSMDWGGGTSTDTQYF.

The gene calls are TRBV3-1 (or the pseudogene TRBV3-2) and TRBJ2-2; a weak D match, TRBD2 (6 bases). The CDR3 covers 16 residues. Germline V CDR1 and CDR2: LGHDT, YNNKEL (reference sequence). V dropped 0 bases and J dropped 8 bases, with 16 bases sitting between them. The CDR3 nucleotides read TGTGCCAGCAGCCAAGATCATAGCGGAAAAAAAGGGGAGCTGTTTTTT. This translates into CASSQDHSGKKGELFF.

The CDR3 nucleotides are TGTGCCAGCAGCTTATCTTTAGGGGTACGGTTCTTC. As protein: CASSLSLGVRFF. The V gene is TRBV7-9, the J gene TRBJ2-1; D is perhaps TRBD1 (5 bases). Trimming cost V 2 bases and J 15 bases, with 14 bases left between them. Germline CDR1 reads SEHNR; CDR2 reads FQNEAQ (reference sequence). This CDR3 region has 12 residues. The full variable domain, with the rest looked up from reference TRBV7-9 and TRBJ2-1, is DTGVSQNPRHKITKRGQNVTFRCDPISEHNRLYWYRQTLGQGPEFLTYFQNEAQLEKSRLLSDRFSAERPKGSFSTLEIQRTEQGDSAMYLCASSLSLGVRFFGPGTRLTVL.

The V and J genes are TRBV24-1 and TRBJ1-5; D unclear. The CDR3 is 16 amino acids. CDR1 is KGHDR and CDR2 is SFDVKD in the germline V gene. The V gene lost 4 bases and the J gene lost 8 bases, with 20 bases spanning the gap. CDR3 residues: CATSETTGSTEKPQHF. The CDR3 bases are TGTGCCACCAGTGAGACCACTGGGAGCACGGAGAAGCCCCAGCATTTT.

The V call is TRBV5-1, the J call TRBJ2-1, with TRBD2 as a possible D gene (5 bases). Germline V gene lookup returns CDR1 SGHRS and CDR2 YFSETQ. The germline V and J ends were trimmed by 5 bases and 1 base, with 13 bases remaining between them. The CDR3 contains 15 residues. As DNA, the CDR3 is TGCGCCAGCAGGTCTCTAGCACAATCCTACAATGAGCAGTTCTTC. Translated: CASRSLAQSYNEQFF.

The rearrangement joins TRBV7-8 to TRBJ2-1, with TRBD1 matching over 9 bases. The CDR3 runs 22 residues. CDR1 and CDR2 (germline): SGHVS, FQNEAQ. V trimming: 1 base; J trimming: 4 bases; junction bases outside the gene matches: 23. The CDR3 nucleotides are TGTGCCAGCAGCTTAGATGCTATTGTGGGGACAGGGTCGAGAAGGCCTTACAATGAGCAGTTCTTC. This translates into CASSLDAIVGTGSRRPYNEQFF.

The chain has TRBV6-2 or TRBV6-3 and TRBJ2-1, with a weak D call TRBD2 (6 bases). The CDR3 contains 13 residues. Germline-derived CDR1 and CDR2 are MNHEY and SVGEGT. The V end lost 6 bases, the J end lost 7 bases, and 13 bases lay between the germline ends. CDR3: CASSPGGVNEQFF. The DNA for the CDR3 is TGTGCCAGCAGCCCTGGCGGGGTGAATGAGCAGTTCTTC.

V usage is TRBV7-8 and J usage is TRBJ2-5, with D perhaps matching TRBD1 (5 bases). Per germline, CDR1 SGHVS and CDR2 FQNEAQ. The CDR3 length is 13 residues. The V and J ends lost 7 bases and 3 bases respectively, with 12 bases between them. In DNA form, the CDR3 reads TGTGCCAGCAACTCAGGGTTGAAAGAGACCCAGTACTTC. It translates to CASNSGLKETQYF.